The 10 T cell receptor beta chains in this list originate from one sample, sequenced in a study of early T cells in non-severe SARS-CoV-2 infection. MiXCR, applied by TCRdb to the 5' RACE reads, yields one record per CDR3 protein. The table includes tens of thousands of distinct CDR3 sequences, approximately 10% detected once. The source was whole blood, collected at baseline. All receptors come from an adult who was a healthcare worker with PCR-confirmed SARS-CoV-2 infection or an uninfected control (not recorded which).

This clonotype has only a few counts. The J gene is TRBJ1-2, the V gene TRBV6-5; the D gene is possibly TRBD1 (6 bases). The V gene's germline CDR1 is MNHEY and CDR2 SVGAGI. This CDR3 has 15 residues. V shed 6 bases and J shed 1 base, with 15 bases lying between them. DNA for the CDR3: TGTGCCAGCAGGCCAGGGGATATCGTTAACTATGGCTACACCTTC. Its protein is CASRPGDIVNYGYTF.

This clonotype has a count of ten or more. The gene calls are TRBV18 and TRBJ1-5, with no clear D. Trimming took off 4 bases at V and 5 bases at J, with 9 bases between the two ends. The CDR3 runs 13 residues. Germline loops: CDR1 KGHSH, CDR2 LQKENI. This CDR3 is CASSLEFYQPQHF. The CDR3, as DNA: TGTGCCAGCTCACTGGAGTTTTATCAGCCCCAGCATTTT.

The table lists this clonotype with a few counts. The chain couples TRBV18 to TRBJ1-4; D is unresolved. This CDR3 is built from 15 residues. Trimming shortened V by 4 bases and J by 0 bases, and 9 bases separated the two germline ends. Germline-derived CDR1 and CDR2 are KGHSH and LQKENI. This CDR3 reads CASSRSGATNEKLFF. CDR3 coding DNA: TGTGCCAGCTCACGGAGCGGGGCAACTAATGAAAAACTGTTTTTT.

This clonotype occurred many times. The V call is TRBV19, the J call TRBJ2-7, with TRBD2 identical over 11 bases. The germline gives CDR1 LNHDA, CDR2 SQIVND (reference sequence). The length of the CDR3 is 16 residues. J was trimmed by 3 bases and V by 6 bases; bases with no gene match: 10. The CDR3 loop is CASSSQTSGEGYEQYF. DNA of the CDR3: TGTGCCAGTAGCAGCCAGACTAGCGGGGAGGGCTACGAGCAGTACTTC.

V and J are TRBV6-2 or TRBV6-3 and TRBJ1-6; D perhaps matches TRBD1 (5 bases). The V gene's germline CDR1 is MNHEY and CDR2 SVGEGT. Trimming took 0 bases from V and 11 from J, leaving 11 bases between them. This CDR3 contains 14 residues. DNA for the CDR3: TGTGCCAGCAGTTACTCCCGGGGGGATCCACCCCTCCACTTT. This gives the protein CASSYSRGDPPLHF.

The chain joins TRBV19 to TRBJ1-5; D call uncertain. Germline V gene data show CDR1 as LNHDA and CDR2 as SQIVND (reference sequence). V dropped 7 bases and J dropped 4 bases, with 11 bases sitting between them. This CDR3 spans 13 amino acids. CDR3 protein: CASTTDQNQPQHF. Here the CDR3 DNA reads TGTGCCAGTACCACGGACCAAAATCAGCCCCAGCATTTT.

The chain combines TRBV10-1 with TRBJ2-6; unclear D gene. V dropped 9 bases and J dropped 0 bases, with 6 bases sitting between them. The CDR3 has 13 amino acids. Per germline, CDR1 WNHNN and CDR2 SYGVQD (reference sequence). CDR3 protein: CARRFSGANVLTF. CDR3 in DNA: TGCGCCAGACGGTTCTCTGGGGCCAACGTCCTGACTTTC.

In this sample, this clonotype turned up many times. This chain's CDR3 is CASSQGLSQPQHF. CDR3 bases: TGTGCCAGCAGCCAAGGCCTTAGTCAGCCCCAGCATTTT. The genes are TRBV14 and TRBJ1-5, with no clear D. The V end lost 1 base, the J end lost 6 bases, and 7 bases lay between the germline ends. CDR1 and CDR2 from the germline V gene are SGHDN and FVKESK. This CDR3 contains 13 residues.

This clonotype came up many times. The chain has TRBV4-3 and TRBJ2-6; either TRBD1 or TRBD2 may supply D (5 bases each). Trimming took 5 bases from V and 4 from J, leaving 18 bases between them. The CDR3 sequence is 17 residues long. Germline V gives CDR1 LGHNA, CDR2 YSLEER. This CDR3 is CASSDGLPGRGANVLTF. The CDR3 DNA is TGCGCCAGCAGCGACGGCCTACCAGGGAGAGGGGCCAACGTCCTGACTTTC.

Remarks on this clonotype: Its ends do not fully match the called genes, so a read error is possible. The chain couples TRBV28 to TRBJ2-2; a possible D gene is TRBD2 (6 bases). Germline lookup yields CDR1 MDHEN and CDR2 SYDVKM. The CDR3 sequence is 15 residues long. The CDR3, as DNA: TGTGCCAGCAGTTCCGGGGGAGCTAACACCGGGGAGCAGTTTTTT. This gives the protein CASSSGGANTGEQFF.